The rows below give T cell receptor beta chains drawn from one sample of a study of cytomegalovirus exposure and HLA in healthy donors. Assay used: immunoSEQ multiplex PCR; TCRdb lists only in-frame clones, some missing. Here the sample spans 150,000 to 200,000 clones, 70% to 90% being singletons. The source material was PBMCs. These receptors came from a young woman in good health and CMV-seropositive. CDR3s include the opening cysteine and the closing phenylalanine or tryptophan. D genes are given only for firm matches. Not every row has a clone size; where given, it reads once, few, many or a size class.

cdr3_nt cdr3_aa j_call clone_size d_call v_call
TGCAGCGTTGGGGGGCCTCAGGGCGGGGAAAAACTGTTTTTT CSVGGPQGGEKLFF TRBJ1-4 . . TRBV29-1
TGTGCCAGCACCGAAGCGGGGGGGCGGGACACCGGGGAGCTGTTTTTT CASTEAGGRDTGELFF TRBJ2-2 . TRBD2 TRBV6-1
TGTGCCAGCAGCCAGGACAGTTGGGGCACAGATACGCAGTATTTT CASSQDSWGTDTQYF TRBJ2-3 once . TRBV6-1
TGTGCCAGCAGTGACTCGAAGGGAACAGGACCTGCCTACGAGCAGTACTTC CASSDSKGTGPAYEQYF TRBJ2-7 . . TRBV6-4
TGTGCCAGCAGCTTGGAGTTTTGGGGGGATGTAAAGCAGTACTTC CASSLEFWGDVKQYF TRBJ2-7 . . TRBV5-6
TGTGCCAGCAGTGAATACGGGAACCCAGAGAACACCGGGGAGCTGTTTTTT CASSEYGNPENTGELFF TRBJ2-2 . . TRBV25-1
TGTGCTAGCAGCTTGGCAGAAGCAGATACGCAGTATTTT CASSLAEADTQYF TRBJ2-3 . . TRBV7-7
TGTGCCAGCAGGAGCGGTTTGGAAACCGGGGAGCTGTTTTTT CASRSGLETGELFF TRBJ2-2 few . TRBV6-1
TGTGCCAGCAGACGGACTAGCGGGGGGGCCGGGGAGCTGTTTTTT CASRRTSGGAGELFF TRBJ2-2 . TRBD2 TRBV6-5
TGTGCCAGCAGTCACGGGACTAGCGGGGGAACAGATACGCAGTATTTT CASSHGTSGGTDTQYF TRBJ2-3 . TRBD2 TRBV6-6
TGTGCCAGCAGTGAAGCGGCAGGGGGTGCCTACGAGCAGTACTTC CASSEAAGGAYEQYF TRBJ2-7 . TRBD1 TRBV6-1
TGTGCCAGCGCCCCTCTAGGGGGGGGATCAGATACGCAGTATTTT CASAPLGGGSDTQYF TRBJ2-3 . . TRBV7-3
TGCGCCAGCAGCTTGGATGGACCACAGGGGGGCTATGGCTACACCTTC CASSLDGPQGGYGYTF TRBJ1-2 . TRBD1 TRBV5-1
TGCGCCAGCAGCCAAGATCTAGCGGGGGGGCTTATAGATACGCAGTATTTT CASSQDLAGGLIDTQYF TRBJ2-3 . TRBD2 TRBV4-1
TGTGCCAGCAGCTTACAGGGAAGGGGGGATACGCAGTATTTT CASSLQGRGDTQYF TRBJ2-3 few . TRBV7-9
TGTGCCAGCAGTGCAGCTTCTGGGGGCTATCAGCCCCAGCATTTT CASSAASGGYQPQHF TRBJ1-5 . . TRBV2
TGTGCCAGCAGCTTAGGCGGGGGGGCTGATGATGAGCAGTTCTTC CASSLGGGADDEQFF TRBJ2-1 once TRBD2 TRBV11-3
TGCGCCAGCAGCCAAGGACAGATGGCCTACGAGCAGTACTTC CASSQGQMAYEQYF TRBJ2-7 . . TRBV4-1
TGTGCCAGCAGCTTATGGGGGGTGAGGGAGACCCAGTACTTC CASSLWGVRETQYF TRBJ2-5 . . TRBV7-2
TGTGCCAGCAGCTTAGTGTCGGGGGACAGTCTAGTATCCTACAATGAGCAGTTCTTC CASSLVSGDSLVSYNEQFF TRBJ2-1 . . TRBV7-9
TGCGCCAGCAGCCCAAACCCGGGACAGAGACTTCACGGGGAGCTGTTTTTT CASSPNPGQRLHGELFF TRBJ2-2 . TRBD1 TRBV4-1
TGTGCCAGCAGCGGACTAGCGGGGGTACAATCTAGCACAGATACGCAGTATTTT CASSGLAGVQSSTDTQYF TRBJ2-3 . TRBD2 TRBV5-6
TGTGCCAGCAGCTTGTTCTTAGGACAGTCCTACGAGCAGTACTTC CASSLFLGQSYEQYF TRBJ2-7 . . TRBV5-4
TGTGCCAGCAGCTTAAATTGGCGGGGGGCCCTCACCGGGGAGCTGTTTTTT CASSLNWRGALTGELFF TRBJ2-2 . TRBD2 TRBV7-3
TGTGCCAGCAGTGCTCAACAGGGGACGAGTGAAAAACTGTTTTTT CASSAQQGTSEKLFF TRBJ1-4 . TRBD1 TRBV6-1
TGTGCCAGCAGCTTAGGGGGGCCCATGTACTTC CASSLGGPMYF TRBJ2-7 . . TRBV7-9
TGTGCCAGCATTTATGCGGGGGGTCTGGAGACCCAGTACTTC CASIYAGGLETQYF TRBJ2-5 . TRBD2 TRBV2
TGTGCCAGCAGCTTAGTAGGCGGCGGCTCTGGAAACACCATATATTTT CASSLVGGGSGNTIYF TRBJ1-3 once . TRBV7-9
TGTGCCAGCAGTTTATGGCGGGGCCTATATGGCTACACCTTC CASSLWRGLYGYTF TRBJ1-2 . . TRBV27
TGTGCCAGCAGCGTTAGAGGGGGTGGTAGGGCAGATACGCAGTATTTT CASSVRGGGRADTQYF TRBJ2-3 . . TRBV9
TGTGCCAGTAGACCCCCGCAGGGTAGCAATCAGCCCCAGCATTTT CASRPPQGSNQPQHF TRBJ1-5 . . TRBV19
TGTGCCAGCAGCACAGGGACGGCGACGGAGACCCAGTACTTC CASSTGTATETQYF TRBJ2-5 . . TRBV5-4
TGTGCCAGCAGCTTGTTATCCAACTATGGCTACACCTTC CASSLLSNYGYTF TRBJ1-2 . . TRBV7-2
TGCGCCAGCAGCCAATCTCCGGGACACTTGAACACTGAAGCTTTCTTT CASSQSPGHLNTEAFF TRBJ1-1 . . TRBV4-1
TGTGCCAGCAGCTTCCAGGGGCAGGTCACCGGGGAGCTGTTTTTT CASSFQGQVTGELFF TRBJ2-2 . . TRBV7-2
TGTGCCAGCAGCTTTTTTAGCGGATCAGATACGCAGTATTTT CASSFFSGSDTQYF TRBJ2-3 . . TRBV5-4
TGTGCCAGCAGCGTAGAGGAGGGATTTAATCAGCCCCAGCATTTT CASSVEEGFNQPQHF TRBJ1-5 . . TRBV9